These T cell receptor beta chains were read from a single sample in a study of blood T cell repertoires in COVID-19. Assay: immunoSEQ multiplex PCR; the TCRdb copy retains only in-frame clones and omits some. Among fewer than 50,000 clones listed, around three quarters were seen once. Sequenced: peripheral blood. The receptor source for this set is an elderly man with acute or convalescent COVID-19. Both conserved end residues are part of each CDR3. A D gene is named only where the DNA matches it firmly. Clone size is stated in some rows and not others, as once, few, many or a class when expanded.

>few|NA|TRBV12-3/TRBV12-4|TRBJ2-7
CASSRDFTYEQYF
TGTGCCAGCAGTCGGGACTTTACCTACGAGCAGTACTTC
>once|TRBD1|TRBV18|TRBJ2-5
CASSPGQALQETQYF
TGTGCCAGCTCACCGGGACAGGCGTTACAAGAGACCCAGTACTTC
>NA|NA|TRBV6-4|TRBJ2-7
CASSDVRGGTPKDEQYF
TGTGCCAGCAGTGACGTTAGGGGCGGGACCCCAAAGGACGAGCAGTACTTC
>NA|NA|TRBV20-1|TRBJ2-7
CSASWRGEDEQYF
TGCAGTGCTAGTTGGAGGGGCGAGGACGAGCAGTACTTC
>once|NA|TRBV14|TRBJ1-2
CASSQFAGRGYGYTF
TGTGCCAGCAGCCAATTTGCGGGACGGGGGTATGGCTACACCTTC
>NA|TRBD1|TRBV7-2|TRBJ1-5
CASSLVEGANQPQHF
TGTGCCAGCAGCTTAGTTGAGGGGGCGAATCAGCCCCAGCATTTT
>NA|TRBD2|TRBV5-1|TRBJ2-3
CASRTSGGTDTQYF
TGCGCCAGCCGGACTAGCGGGGGCACAGATACGCAGTATTTT
>NA|TRBD2|TRBV9|TRBJ2-7
CASSVTSGPDYEQYF
TGTGCCAGCAGCGTAACTAGCGGGCCTGACTACGAGCAGTACTTC
>NA|TRBD1|TRBV29-1|TRBJ1-2
CSVQGAGDYGYTF
TGCAGCGTACAGGGGGCCGGGGACTATGGCTACACCTTC
>NA|NA|TRBV3-1/TRBV3-2|TRBJ2-2
CASSQEATTGELFF
TGTGCCAGCAGCCAAGAAGCAACTACCGGGGAGCTGTTTTTT